Below are 9 T cell receptor beta chains sequenced from a single sample in a study of untreated major depressive disorder. This table comes from immunoSEQ multiplex PCR, and its TCRdb copy is limited to in-frame clones, with some not included. The data hold 15,000 to 20,000 clones, with roughly 84% observed a single time. Material for sequencing was CD4+ T cells from PBMCs. The receptors derive from a woman aged 25-40 years in good health.

V and J are TRBV18 and TRBJ2-7; 7 nucleotides agree with TRBD1. The CDR3 totals 13 residues. CDR1 is KGHSH and CDR2 is LQKENI in the germline V gene. Trimming removed 3 bases from V and 6 bases from J; junction bases left unmatched: 5. The CDR3 region has the DNA TGTGCCAGCTCACCCGGGACAGCCAGCGAGCAGTACTTC. Its translation: CASSPGTASEQYF.

The V call is TRBV5-1, the J call TRBJ2-2; 11 bases are shared with TRBD2. Germline V gene sequence: CDR1 SGHRS, CDR2 YFSETQ. V was pared by 4 bases and J by 1 base, with 3 bases of the junction left unmatched. The CDR3 loop spans 16 amino acids. The CDR3 DNA reads TGCGCCAGCAGCGCGACTAGCGGGATGAACACCGGGGAGCTGTTTTTT. As protein: CASSATSGMNTGELFF.

The V gene is TRBV5-1, the J gene TRBJ1-4, with no clear D. This CDR3 has 16 residues. Germline V gives CDR1 SGHRS, CDR2 YFSETQ. Trimming removed 2 bases from V and 0 bases from J, with 11 bases in between. The chain's CDR3 is CASSFGDRSTNEKLFF. In nucleotides, the CDR3 is TGCGCCAGCAGCTTTGGAGACCGCTCAACTAATGAAAAACTGTTTTTT.

This chain links TRBV7-9 with TRBJ1-1; tentative D call: TRBD1 (5 bases). The CDR3 has 17 residues. Trimming stripped 6 bases from V and 1 base from J, with 21 bases between. Germline CDR1 SEHNR, CDR2 FQNEAQ (reference sequence). The CDR3 region has the DNA TGTGCCAGCAGGTATCAGGGAGTCAGGGTAAGGAACACTGAAGCTTTCTTT. Amino acid sequence: CASRYQGVRVRNTEAFF.

The chain combines TRBV7-2 with TRBJ1-2; D call uncertain. The germline V gene has CDR1 SGHTA and CDR2 FQGNSA. The CDR3 runs 14 residues. The V end lost 1 base, the J end lost 2 bases, and 8 bases lay between the germline ends. The CDR3 DNA sequence: TGTGCCAGCAGCTTAGGGGGTCCCAACTATGGCTACACCTTC. This codes for CASSLGGPNYGYTF.

The rearrangement links TRBV19 to TRBJ2-6, with TRBD1 as a possible D gene (7 bases). V was clipped by 3 bases and J by 0 bases, with 18 bases between them. The CDR3 sequence is 19 residues long. Germline V CDR1 and CDR2: LNHDA, SQIVND (reference sequence). The CDR3: CASSINQGEVFSGANVLTF. The CDR3 nucleotides are TGTGCCAGTAGTATCAATCAGGGGGAGGTTTTCTCTGGGGCCAACGTCCTGACTTTC.

The gene calls are TRBV7-2 and TRBJ1-3, with TRBD1 as a possible D gene (6 bases). The CDR3 consists of 15 residues. Germline assignment: CDR1 SGHTA and CDR2 FQGNSA. V lost 5 bases and J lost 0, with 11 bases in between. The CDR3 nucleotides read TGTGCCAGCAGCACGGACAGTTCCTCTGGAAACACCATATATTTT. Translating gives CASSTDSSSGNTIYF.

The V call is TRBV25-1, the J call TRBJ2-7; TRBD2 agrees at 14 bases. J was trimmed by 9 bases and V by 2 bases; bases with no gene match: 6. Germline V gene lookup returns CDR1 MGHDK and CDR2 SYGVNS. The length of the CDR3 is 15 residues. CDR3 bases: TGTGCCAGCAGTGAACCGGGACTAGCGGGAGTTAGGCAGTACTTC. Translation gives CASSEPGLAGVRQYF.

V gene TRBV29-1 combines with J gene TRBJ1-4, with D perhaps TRBD1 (6 bases). CDR1 is SQVTM and CDR2 is ANQGSEA in the germline V gene. This CDR3 is 13 amino acids long. V lost 7 bases and J lost 8, with 17 bases in between. The CDR3 bases are TGCAGCGCCCGAACAGGGAGGACGGAAAAACTGTTTTTT. Residues: CSARTGRTEKLFF.